This T cell receptor beta chain was documented in a study of T cell repertoires in cytomegalovirus infection. At the level of the study: It can be stated that public TCR beta signatures indicated CMV infection as well as a matching HLA type.

Points from the study as a whole: There were carriers of CMV plus the relevant HLA, and cumulative public TCR beta family frequency identified them.

As concerns this clonotype: Antigen unknown.

TCRdb ran MiXCR on the reads and lists one entry per CDR3 protein. The sample carries about 460,000 distinct CDR3 sequences, roughly 10% recorded once. The sequencing sample was made of PBMCs. The sequence was obtained from a human donor in good health (CMV status not recorded). Some clones in this sample may be carry-over from other donors' samples.

The CDR3 sequence: CASSLDTAKAYEQYF. The DNA of the CDR3 is TGTGCCAGCAGCTTAGACACCGCCAAGGCCTACGAGCAGTACTTC. This sequence joins TRBV7-9 and TRBJ2-7; D is unclear. The CDR3 has 15 residues. Deletions cut 1 base from V and 2 bases from J, with 12 bases between. Germline V lookup: CDR1 SEHNR, CDR2 FQNEAQ (reference sequence).